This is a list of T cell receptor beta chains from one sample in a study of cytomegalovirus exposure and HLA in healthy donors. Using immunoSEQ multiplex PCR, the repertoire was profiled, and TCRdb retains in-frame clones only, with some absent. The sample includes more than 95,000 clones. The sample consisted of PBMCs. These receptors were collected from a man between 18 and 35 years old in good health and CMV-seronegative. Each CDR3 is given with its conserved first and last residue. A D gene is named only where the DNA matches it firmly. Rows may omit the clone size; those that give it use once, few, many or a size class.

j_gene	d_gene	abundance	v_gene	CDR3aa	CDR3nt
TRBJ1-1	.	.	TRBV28	CASSSDRPNTEAFF	TGTGCCAGCAGTTCGGACAGACCGAACACTGAAGCTTTCTTT
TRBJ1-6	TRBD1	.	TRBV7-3	CASRYTGTDNSPLHF	TGTGCCAGCAGATACACCGGGACAGATAATTCACCCCTCCACTTT
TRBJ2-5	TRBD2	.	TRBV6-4	CASSVREGETQYF	TGTGCCAGCAGTGTCCGGGAGGGGGAGACCCAGTACTTC
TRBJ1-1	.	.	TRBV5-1	CASTTGQPNTEAFF	TGCGCCAGCACGACCGGACAGCCGAACACTGAAGCTTTCTTT
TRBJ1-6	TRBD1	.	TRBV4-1	CASSLYTGQGRDSPLHF	TGCGCCAGCAGCCTTTACACCGGACAGGGTCGAGATTCACCCCTCCACTTT
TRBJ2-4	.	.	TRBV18	CASSYYLGVKNIQYF	TGTGCCAGCTCATATTATTTAGGAGTCAAAAACATTCAGTACTTC
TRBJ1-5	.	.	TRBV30	CAWRVGLGQPQHF	TGTGCCTGGAGGGTCGGGTTGGGTCAGCCCCAGCATTTT
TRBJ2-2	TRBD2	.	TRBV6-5	CASSYSKVAGAGELFF	TGTGCCAGCAGTTACTCGAAGGTAGCGGGAGCCGGGGAGCTGTTTTTT
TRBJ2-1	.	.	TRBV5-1	CASSPGLEIDGGLYNEQFF	TGCGCCAGCAGTCCCGGACTCGAGATCGACGGCGGACTCTACAATGAGCAGTTCTTC
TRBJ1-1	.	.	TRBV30	CAWSVHVEGTEAFF	TGTGCCTGGAGTGTACACGTGGAGGGCACTGAAGCTTTCTTT
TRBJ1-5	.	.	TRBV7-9	CASSDSTPIGSQPQHF	TGTGCCAGCAGCGACTCGACCCCTATAGGGAGTCAGCCCCAGCATTTT
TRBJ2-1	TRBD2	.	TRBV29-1	CSVVGLAGGSYNEQFF	TGCAGCGTTGTAGGGCTAGCGGGAGGATCGTACAATGAGCAGTTCTTC
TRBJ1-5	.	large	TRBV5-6	CASSRRAQGNYQPQHF	TGTGCCAGCAGCCGTCGGGCGCAGGGGAACTATCAGCCCCAGCATTTT
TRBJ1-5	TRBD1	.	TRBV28	CASSPRGEPQHF	TGTGCCAGCAGTCCCAGGGGGGAGCCCCAGCATTTT
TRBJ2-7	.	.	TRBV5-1	CASSSGLLGAPSYYEQYF	TGCGCCAGCAGCTCGGGGCTATTGGGGGCACCGTCTTACTACGAGCAGTACTTC
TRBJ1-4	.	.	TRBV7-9	CASSHDRPGKLFF	TGTGCCAGCAGCCATGACAGGCCTGGAAAACTGTTTTTT
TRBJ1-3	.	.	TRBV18	CASSPGLGGNTIYF	TGTGCCAGCTCACCTGGGTTAGGCGGCAACACCATATATTTT
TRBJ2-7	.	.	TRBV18	CASSPTADSYEQYF	TGTGCCAGCTCACCGACAGCAGACTCCTACGAGCAGTACTTC
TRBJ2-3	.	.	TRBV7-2	CASSLPSTDTQYF	TGTGCCAGCAGCCTCCCGAGCACAGATACGCAGTATTTT
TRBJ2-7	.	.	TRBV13	CASSLGGRNYEQYF	TGTGCCAGCAGCTTAGGGGGGAGAAACTACGAGCAGTACTTC
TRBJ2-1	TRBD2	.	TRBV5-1	CASSLVAGGSNNEQFF	TGCGCCAGCAGCTTGGTGGCGGGAGGGTCGAACAATGAGCAGTTCTTC
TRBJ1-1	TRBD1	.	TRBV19	CASSIIQGVGNTEAFF	TGTGCCAGTAGTATTATACAGGGGGTTGGGAACACTGAAGCTTTCTTT
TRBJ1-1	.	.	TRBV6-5	CASSERKGITEAFF	TGTGCCAGCAGTGAAAGGAAGGGGATCACTGAAGCTTTCTTT
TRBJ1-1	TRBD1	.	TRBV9	CASSVTTGTGGEAFF	TGTGCCAGCAGCGTAACTACAGGGACAGGGGGCGAAGCTTTCTTT
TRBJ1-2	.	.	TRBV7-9	CASSLGRPHGYTF	TGTGCCAGCAGCTTAGGCAGGCCGCATGGCTACACCTTC
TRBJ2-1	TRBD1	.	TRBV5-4	CASSFAGQVNNEQFF	TGTGCCAGCAGCTTTGCGGGACAGGTTAACAATGAGCAGTTCTTC
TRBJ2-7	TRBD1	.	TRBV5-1	CASSSGFRDRDRAYEQYF	TGCGCCAGCAGCTCCGGGTTTCGGGACCGGGACAGGGCCTACGAGCAGTACTTC